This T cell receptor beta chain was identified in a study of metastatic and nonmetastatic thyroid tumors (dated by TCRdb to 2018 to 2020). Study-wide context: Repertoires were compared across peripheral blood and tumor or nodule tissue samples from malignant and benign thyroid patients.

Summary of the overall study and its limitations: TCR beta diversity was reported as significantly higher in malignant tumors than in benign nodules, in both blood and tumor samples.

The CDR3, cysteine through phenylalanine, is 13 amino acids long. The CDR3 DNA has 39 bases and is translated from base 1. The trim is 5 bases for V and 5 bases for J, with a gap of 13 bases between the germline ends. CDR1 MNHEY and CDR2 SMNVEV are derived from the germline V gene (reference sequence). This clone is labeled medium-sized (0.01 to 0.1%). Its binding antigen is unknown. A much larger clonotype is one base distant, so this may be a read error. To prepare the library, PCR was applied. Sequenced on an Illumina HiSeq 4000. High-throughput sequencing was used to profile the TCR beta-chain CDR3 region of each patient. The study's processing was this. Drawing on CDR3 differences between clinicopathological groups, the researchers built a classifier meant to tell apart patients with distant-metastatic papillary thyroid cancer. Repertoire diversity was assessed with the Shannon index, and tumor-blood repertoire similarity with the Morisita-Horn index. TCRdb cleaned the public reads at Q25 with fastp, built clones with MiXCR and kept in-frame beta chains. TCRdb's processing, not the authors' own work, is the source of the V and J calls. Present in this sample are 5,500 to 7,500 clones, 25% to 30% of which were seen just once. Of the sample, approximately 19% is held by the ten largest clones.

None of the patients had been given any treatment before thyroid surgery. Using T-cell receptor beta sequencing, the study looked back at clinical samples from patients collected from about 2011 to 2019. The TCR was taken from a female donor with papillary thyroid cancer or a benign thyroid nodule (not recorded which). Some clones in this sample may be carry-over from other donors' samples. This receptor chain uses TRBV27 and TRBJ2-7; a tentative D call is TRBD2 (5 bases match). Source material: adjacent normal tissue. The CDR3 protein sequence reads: CASSPTEVNEQYF. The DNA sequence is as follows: TGTGCCAGCAGTCCAACGGAGGTCAACGAGCAGTACTTC.